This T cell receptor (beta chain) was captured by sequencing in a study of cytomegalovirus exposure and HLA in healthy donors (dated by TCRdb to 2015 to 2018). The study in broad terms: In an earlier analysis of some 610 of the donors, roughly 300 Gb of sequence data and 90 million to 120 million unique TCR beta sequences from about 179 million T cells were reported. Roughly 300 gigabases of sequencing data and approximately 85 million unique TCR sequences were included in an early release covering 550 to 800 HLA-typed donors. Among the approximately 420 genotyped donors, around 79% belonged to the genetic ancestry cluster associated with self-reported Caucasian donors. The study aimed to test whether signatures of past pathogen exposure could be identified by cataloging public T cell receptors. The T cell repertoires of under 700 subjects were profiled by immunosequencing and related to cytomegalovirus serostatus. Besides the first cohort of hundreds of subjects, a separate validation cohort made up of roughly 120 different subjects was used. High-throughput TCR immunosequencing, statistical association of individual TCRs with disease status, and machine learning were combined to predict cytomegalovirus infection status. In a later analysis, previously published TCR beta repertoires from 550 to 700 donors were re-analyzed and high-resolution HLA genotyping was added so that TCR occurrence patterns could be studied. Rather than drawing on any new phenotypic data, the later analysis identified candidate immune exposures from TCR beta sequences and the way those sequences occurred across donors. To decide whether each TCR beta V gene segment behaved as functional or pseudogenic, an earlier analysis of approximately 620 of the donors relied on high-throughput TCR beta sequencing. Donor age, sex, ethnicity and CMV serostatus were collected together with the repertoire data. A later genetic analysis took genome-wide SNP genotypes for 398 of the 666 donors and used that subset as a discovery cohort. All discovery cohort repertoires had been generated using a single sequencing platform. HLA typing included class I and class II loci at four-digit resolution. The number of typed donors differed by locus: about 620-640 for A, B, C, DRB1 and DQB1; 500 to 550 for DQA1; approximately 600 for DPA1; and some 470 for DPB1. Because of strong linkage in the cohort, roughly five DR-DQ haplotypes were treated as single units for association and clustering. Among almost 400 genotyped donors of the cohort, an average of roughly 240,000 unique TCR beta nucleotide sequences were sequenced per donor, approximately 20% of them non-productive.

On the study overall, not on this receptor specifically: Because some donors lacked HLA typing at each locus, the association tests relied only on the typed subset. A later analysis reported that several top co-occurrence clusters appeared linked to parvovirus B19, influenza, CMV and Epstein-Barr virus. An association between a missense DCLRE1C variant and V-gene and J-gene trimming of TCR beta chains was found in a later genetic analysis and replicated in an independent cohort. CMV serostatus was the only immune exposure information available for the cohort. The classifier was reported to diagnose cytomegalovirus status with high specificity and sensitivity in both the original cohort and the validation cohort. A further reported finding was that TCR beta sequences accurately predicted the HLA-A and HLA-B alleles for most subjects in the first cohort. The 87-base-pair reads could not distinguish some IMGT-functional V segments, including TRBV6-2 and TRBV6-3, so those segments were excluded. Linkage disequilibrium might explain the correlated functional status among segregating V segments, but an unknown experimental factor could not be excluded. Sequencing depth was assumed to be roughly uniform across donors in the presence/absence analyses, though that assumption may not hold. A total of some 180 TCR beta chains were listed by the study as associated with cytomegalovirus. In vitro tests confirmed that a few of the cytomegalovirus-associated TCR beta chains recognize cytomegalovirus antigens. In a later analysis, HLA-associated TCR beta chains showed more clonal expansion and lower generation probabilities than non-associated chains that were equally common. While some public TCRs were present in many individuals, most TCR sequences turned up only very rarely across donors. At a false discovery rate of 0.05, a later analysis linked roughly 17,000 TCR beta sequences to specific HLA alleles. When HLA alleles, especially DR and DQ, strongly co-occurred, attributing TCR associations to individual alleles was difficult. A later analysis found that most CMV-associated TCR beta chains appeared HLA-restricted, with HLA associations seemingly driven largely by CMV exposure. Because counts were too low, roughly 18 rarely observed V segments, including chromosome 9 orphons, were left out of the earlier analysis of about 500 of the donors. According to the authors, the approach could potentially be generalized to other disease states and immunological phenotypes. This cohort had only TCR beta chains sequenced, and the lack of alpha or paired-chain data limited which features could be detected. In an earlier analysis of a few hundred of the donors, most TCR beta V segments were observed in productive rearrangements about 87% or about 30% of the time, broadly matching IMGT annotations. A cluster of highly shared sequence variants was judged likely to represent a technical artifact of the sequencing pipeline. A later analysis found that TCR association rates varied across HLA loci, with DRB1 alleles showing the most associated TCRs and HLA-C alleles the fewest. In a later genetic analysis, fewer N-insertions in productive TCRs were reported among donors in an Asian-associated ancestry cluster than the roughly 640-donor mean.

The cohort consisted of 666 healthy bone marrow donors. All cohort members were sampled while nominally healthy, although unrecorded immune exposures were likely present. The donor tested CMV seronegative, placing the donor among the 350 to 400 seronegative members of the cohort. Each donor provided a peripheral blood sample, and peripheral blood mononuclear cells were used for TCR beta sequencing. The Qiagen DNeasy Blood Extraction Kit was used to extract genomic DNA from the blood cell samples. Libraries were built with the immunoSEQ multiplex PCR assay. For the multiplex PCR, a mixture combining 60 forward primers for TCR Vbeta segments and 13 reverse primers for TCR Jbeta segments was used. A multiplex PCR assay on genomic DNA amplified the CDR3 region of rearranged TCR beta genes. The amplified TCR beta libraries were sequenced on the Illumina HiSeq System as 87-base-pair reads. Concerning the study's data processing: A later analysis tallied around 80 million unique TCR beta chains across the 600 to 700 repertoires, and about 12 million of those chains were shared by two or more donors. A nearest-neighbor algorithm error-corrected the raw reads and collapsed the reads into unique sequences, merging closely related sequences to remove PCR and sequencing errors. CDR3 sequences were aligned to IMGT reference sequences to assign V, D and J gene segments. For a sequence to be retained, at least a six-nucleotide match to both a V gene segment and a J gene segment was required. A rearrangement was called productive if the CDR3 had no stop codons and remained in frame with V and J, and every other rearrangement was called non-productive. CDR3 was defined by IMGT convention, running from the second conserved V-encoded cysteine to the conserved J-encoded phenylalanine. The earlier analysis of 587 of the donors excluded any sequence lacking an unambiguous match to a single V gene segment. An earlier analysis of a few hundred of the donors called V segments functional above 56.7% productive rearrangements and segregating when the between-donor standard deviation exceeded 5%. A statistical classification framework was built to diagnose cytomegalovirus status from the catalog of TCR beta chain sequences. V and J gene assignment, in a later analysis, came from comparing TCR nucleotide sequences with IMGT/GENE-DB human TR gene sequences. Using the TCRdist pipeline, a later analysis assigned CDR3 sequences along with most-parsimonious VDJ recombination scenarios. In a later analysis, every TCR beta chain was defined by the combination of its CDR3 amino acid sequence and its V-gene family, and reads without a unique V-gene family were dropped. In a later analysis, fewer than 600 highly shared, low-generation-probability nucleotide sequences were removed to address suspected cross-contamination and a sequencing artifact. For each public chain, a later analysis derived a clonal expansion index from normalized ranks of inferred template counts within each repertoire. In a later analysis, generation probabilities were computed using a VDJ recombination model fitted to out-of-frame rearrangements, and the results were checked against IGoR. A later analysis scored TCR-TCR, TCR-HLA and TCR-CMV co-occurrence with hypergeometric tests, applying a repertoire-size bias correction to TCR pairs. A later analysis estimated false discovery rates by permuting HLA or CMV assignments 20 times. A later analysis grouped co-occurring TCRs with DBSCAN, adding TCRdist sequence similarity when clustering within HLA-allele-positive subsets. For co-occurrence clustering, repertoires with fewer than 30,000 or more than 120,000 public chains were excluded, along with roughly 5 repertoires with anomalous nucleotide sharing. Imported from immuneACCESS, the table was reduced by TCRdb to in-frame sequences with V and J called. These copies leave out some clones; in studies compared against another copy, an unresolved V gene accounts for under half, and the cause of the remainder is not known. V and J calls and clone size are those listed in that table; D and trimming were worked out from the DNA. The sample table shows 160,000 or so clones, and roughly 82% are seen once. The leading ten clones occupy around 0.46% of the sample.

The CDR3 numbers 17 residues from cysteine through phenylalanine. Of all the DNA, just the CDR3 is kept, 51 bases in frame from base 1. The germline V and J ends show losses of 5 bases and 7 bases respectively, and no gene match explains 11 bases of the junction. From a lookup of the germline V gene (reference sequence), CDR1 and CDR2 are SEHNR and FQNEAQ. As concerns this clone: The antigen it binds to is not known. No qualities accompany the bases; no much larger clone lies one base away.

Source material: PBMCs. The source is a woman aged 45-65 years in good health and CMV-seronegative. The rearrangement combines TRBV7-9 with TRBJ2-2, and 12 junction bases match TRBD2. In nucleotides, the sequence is TGTGCCAGCAGCCATGGAGCTAGCGGGAGGGCGGACGGGGAGCTGTTTTTT. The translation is CASSHGASGRADGELFF.